The rows below give T cell receptor beta chains drawn from one sample of a study of CD8+CD57+ T cells in acquired aplastic anemia. TCRdb redid the calling of the reads with MiXCR, one entry per CDR3 protein. In the table there are roughly 63,000 distinct CDR3 sequences, approximately 50% of which are singletons. The specimen sequenced was sorted CD4+, CD8+, or CD8+CD57+ T cells (not recorded which) from PBMCs. The receptor set was obtained from a human donor in good health, serving as a control. Both conserved end residues are part of each CDR3. A D gene is named only where the DNA matches it firmly. Only some rows state a clone size, as once, few, many or a class for expanded clones.

J gene	D gene	clone size	V gene	CDR3 DNA	CDR3 protein
TRBJ2-7	.	many	TRBV6-1	TGTGCCAGCAGGGGTCCGGGACATAACTTCTACGAGCAGTACTTC	CASRGPGHNFYEQYF
TRBJ2-7	.	many	TRBV20-1	TGCAGTGCTCCTCGGCGGCACTACGAGCAGTACTTC	CSAPRRHYEQYF
TRBJ2-1	.	many	TRBV5-5	TGTGCCAGCAGCTTCGGGGAATACAATGAGCAGTTCTTC	CASSFGEYNEQFF
TRBJ2-2	TRBD2	.	TRBV2	TGTGCCAGCAGACCTACTAGCGGGGACCCCGGGGAGCTGTTTTTT	CASRPTSGDPGELFF
TRBJ2-5	TRBD2	many	TRBV5-5	TGTGCCAGCAGCTCAGGACTAGCGATGGAGACCCAGTACTTC	CASSSGLAMETQYF
TRBJ2-7	.	many	TRBV7-2	TGTGCCAGCAGCTTATTCAGGGGTTTTCCTTACGAGCAGTACTTC	CASSLFRGFPYEQYF
TRBJ2-7	.	once	TRBV7-2	TGTGCCAGCAGCCGCAGGGACTACGAGCAGTACTTC	CASSRRDYEQYF
TRBJ2-1	TRBD1	.	TRBV10-3	TGTGCCATCAGCGGGACAGCATACAATGAGCAGTTCTTC	CAISGTAYNEQFF
TRBJ2-7	TRBD1	few	TRBV29-1	TGCAGCGTTGAAGTTTCCTGGACAGGGGGAGTCTCCTACGAGCAGTACTTC	CSVEVSWTGGVSYEQYF
TRBJ2-5	.	.	TRBV7-9	TGTGCCAGCAGCTCCCCTAGTGACGGGGGACAAGAGACCCAGTACTTC	CASSSPSDGGQETQYF
TRBJ1-5	.	.	TRBV20-1	TGCAGTGCTAGAGAGGGGATTAATCAGCCCCAGCATTTT	CSAREGINQPQHF
TRBJ2-7	TRBD1	.	TRBV15	TGTGCCACCAGCACGCCGGGACAGGCCGGGGAGCAGTACTTC	CATSTPGQAGEQYF
TRBJ1-1	TRBD1	.	TRBV20-1	TGCAGTGCTAGAGAGGACAGGACGAACACTGAAGCTTTCTTT	CSAREDRTNTEAFF
TRBJ1-1	TRBD1	.	TRBV19	TGTGCCAGTAGTATTAGGGCAGGGGGCACTGAAGCTTTCTTT	CASSIRAGGTEAFF
TRBJ2-5	.	.	TRBV29-1	TGCAGCGTTGAACGGGGCTTAGGTGAGACCCAGTACTTC	CSVERGLGETQYF
TRBJ1-1	TRBD1	.	TRBV7-9	TGTGCCAGCAGCCCCCGACAGGGACTGAACACTGAAGCTTTCTTT	CASSPRQGLNTEAFF
TRBJ2-1	.	many	TRBV2	TGTGCCAGCAGTCGCGGGGTAAATTCCTACAATGAGCAGTTCTTC	CASSRGVNSYNEQFF
TRBJ1-1	.	.	TRBV10-2	TGCGCCAGCAGCTTAGACAGTTTTCGGACTGAAGCTTTCTTT	CASSLDSFRTEAFF
TRBJ1-2	.	.	TRBV10-3	TGTGCCATCAACCGGATTTACTATGGCTACACCTTC	CAINRIYYGYTF
TRBJ2-5	.	many	TRBV5-6	TGTGCCAGCAGCTCCCCTACTACAGGGACCGAGACCCAGTACTTC	CASSSPTTGTETQYF
TRBJ2-7	TRBD2	many	TRBV11-1	TGTGCCAGCAGCTTCGGGACTAGCGGGAGTTCCTACGAGCAGTACTTC	CASSFGTSGSSYEQYF
TRBJ1-2	TRBD1	.	TRBV5-1	TGCGCCAGCAGCTTGGCGTCGACAGGGGGCGGCTATGGCTACACCTTC	CASSLASTGGGYGYTF
TRBJ1-6	.	.	TRBV5-4	TGTGCCAGCAGGGAGGGTAATTCGGCCCTCCACTTT	CASREGNSALHF
TRBJ1-1	.	many	TRBV4-2	TGTGCCAGCAGCCAAGATGTTGACGGGATTGAAGCTTTCTTT	CASSQDVDGIEAFF
TRBJ1-3	.	.	TRBV25-1	TGTGCCAGCAGTGCGTCAGCCTCTGGAAACACCATATATTTT	CASSASASGNTIYF
TRBJ1-2	TRBD1	.	TRBV5-4	TGTGCCAGCAGCCCCCTACGGCAGGGGGCTCATGGCTACACCTTC	CASSPLRQGAHGYTF
TRBJ2-7	.	many	TRBV7-9	TGTGCCAGCAGCCCATCGACAGGAGCTAGGAACGAGCAGTACTTC	CASSPSTGARNEQYF
TRBJ1-6	.	.	TRBV4-3	TGCGCCAGCAGCACCAGAGGTTCACCCCTCCACTTT	CASSTRGSPLHF
TRBJ2-7	.	many	TRBV19	TGTGCCAGTAGTCCCCGAGAACCTCTAGCGAGTCACTCCTACGAGCAGTACTTC	CASSPREPLASHSYEQYF
TRBJ1-3	TRBD1	.	TRBV29-1	TGCAGCGTGGGCAGGGGGAAATCTGGAAACACCATATATTTT	CSVGRGKSGNTIYF
TRBJ1-5	.	many	TRBV7-8	TGTGCCAGCAGCTTAGAGGCGGGGTATAGCAATCAGCCCCAGCATTTT	CASSLEAGYSNQPQHF
TRBJ2-1	TRBD1	.	TRBV6-5	TGTGCCAGCAGTTACTCGGGACAGTCATACCAGTTCTTC	CASSYSGQSYQFF
TRBJ1-6	.	.	TRBV5-6	TGTGCCAGCAGCTTCGGACAGCCCTATAATTCACCCCTCCACTTT	CASSFGQPYNSPLHF
TRBJ2-7	.	.	TRBV10-3	TGTGCCAGCAGCTTGGGTGGGACATCCTACGAGCAGTACTTC	CASSLGGTSYEQYF
TRBJ1-2	.	many	TRBV5-1	TGCGCCAGCAGGGACAAGATCTATGGCTACACCTTC	CASRDKIYGYTF
TRBJ2-7	TRBD1	many	TRBV5-1	TGCGCCAGCAGCTTGAGACAGGGCACCTACGAGCAGTACTTC	CASSLRQGTYEQYF
TRBJ1-1	.	.	TRBV29-1	TGCAGCGTTGACCAGACAGTACTGAACACTGAAGCTTTCTTT	CSVDQTVLNTEAFF
TRBJ2-7	.	.	TRBV15	TGTGCCACCAGCAGAGATCTTGAGGAAGAGCAGTACTTC	CATSRDLEEEQYF
TRBJ1-2	.	medium-sized	TRBV7-6	TGTGCCAGCAGCGTGCCGGGAGCGGACGATGATGGCTACACCTTC	CASSVPGADDDGYTF
TRBJ2-5	TRBD2	many	TRBV7-2	TGTGCCAGCAGGCCCTCACTAGCGGACCAAGAGACCCAGTACTTC	CASRPSLADQETQYF
TRBJ2-7	TRBD1	.	TRBV14	TGTGCCAGCAGCCAAGCCGGGACAGGGGTCTACGAGCAGTACTTC	CASSQAGTGVYEQYF
TRBJ1-3	.	many	TRBV7-9	TGTGCCAGCAGCCTTTCGGGCGCTCCCTCTGGAAACACCATATATTTT	CASSLSGAPSGNTIYF
TRBJ1-1	.	.	TRBV2	TGTGCCAGTTCCTCGGACATGAACACTGAAGCTTTCTTT	CASSSDMNTEAFF
TRBJ1-2	.	many	TRBV19	TGTGCCAGTAGTATCGATGGGGGCGGGAACTATGGCTACACCTTC	CASSIDGGGNYGYTF
TRBJ2-1	TRBD1	few	TRBV29-1	TGCAGCAAAGGACAGGGGGAAACCTACAATGAGCAGTTCTTC	CSKGQGETYNEQFF
TRBJ1-1	.	.	TRBV25-1	TGTGCCAGCAGTAGGCAGGGGAACACTGAAGCTTTCTTT	CASSRQGNTEAFF
TRBJ1-1	.	.	TRBV11-1	TGTGCCAGCAGCTTTTCGTGGGGGAAGGCAGGGTGGCAGAACACTGAAGCTTTCTTT	CASSFSWGKAGWQNTEAFF
TRBJ2-7	.	many	TRBV7-2	TGTGCCAGCAGCCCCCTGGGGTCAGGGACTCTCGACGAGCAGTACTTC	CASSPLGSGTLDEQYF
TRBJ2-7	TRBD1	.	TRBV7-6	TGTGCCAGCAGCTTAGACTGGACAGGGTGGTACTACGAGCAGTACTTC	CASSLDWTGWYYEQYF
TRBJ2-7	.	.	TRBV10-3	TGTGCCATCAGTGAGTCGCGGGCGCCTACGAGCTCCTACGAGCAGTACTTC	CAISESRAPTSSYEQYF
TRBJ2-7	.	few	TRBV29-1	TGCAGCGTTGTCGAGCCAGTGGCCGGTTACGAGCAGTACTTC	CSVVEPVAGYEQYF
TRBJ2-3	.	.	TRBV27	TGTGCCAGCAGTTTGGGAGACGCAACCACAGATACGCAGTATTTT	CASSLGDATTDTQYF
TRBJ1-2	.	many	TRBV5-1	TGCGCCAGCAGCTTGTCATGGCTTCGGGATTTGGATGGCTACACCTTC	CASSLSWLRDLDGYTF
TRBJ2-5	.	.	TRBV7-9	TGTGCCAGCAGTGAGGGCCAGGGGCGAGAGACCCAGTACTTC	CASSEGQGRETQYF
TRBJ2-1	.	many	TRBV4-1	TGCGCCAGCAGCCCATACGACAGGGCGGGGGATGAGCAGTTCTTC	CASSPYDRAGDEQFF